This passage covers 12 T cell receptor beta chains from one sample sequenced in a study of molecular identifiers for immune sequencing clone quantification. TCRdb recomputed calls from the PCR reads with MiXCR, one row per CDR3 protein. The repertoire has over 85,000 distinct CDR3 sequences, 30% to 35% of them found once; the top ten carry roughly 10%. Sequences were obtained from naive CD8+ T cells from blood, with Jurkat cell RNA spiked in. Subset meaning: FACS-sorted CD8+CD4-CCR7+CD45RA+ naive T cells. The receptors here all came from a human donor in good health. Some libraries in this study had Jurkat cell RNA spiked in.

Comments on this clonotype: A much bigger clone sits one base away, suggesting this may be a read error. The chain couples TRBV5-1 to TRBJ2-5, with 7 bases fitting TRBD2. V shed 4 bases, J shed 0 bases, and the junction held 12 bases outside the gene matches. The CDR3 has 17 amino acids. CDR1 is SGHRS, CDR2 YFSETQ, per germline. CDR3 loop: CASSQNTGTMYQETQYF. In DNA form, the CDR3 reads TGCGCCAGCAGCCAGAATACCGGGACTATGTACCAAGAGACCCAGTACTTC.

The sample holds many counts of this clonotype. The V gene is TRBV9, the J gene TRBJ1-1; D unresolved. Germline V gene lookup returns CDR1 SGDLS and CDR2 YYNGEE. V dropped 0 bases and J dropped 5 bases, with 11 bases sitting between them. The CDR3 spans 14 residues. DNA for the CDR3: TGTGCCAGCAGCGTAGCCCGTCGCGGGACTGAAGCTTTCTTT. The encoded protein is CASSVARRGTEAFF. Filled out from reference TRBV9 and TRBJ1-1, the complete variable domain reads DSGVTQTPKHLITATGQRVTLRCSPRSGDLSVYWYQQSLDQGLQFLIQYYNGEERAKGNILERFSAQQFPDLHSELNLSSLELGDSALYFCASSVARRGTEAFFGQGTRLTVV.

To note about this clonotype: A much larger clone differs from this one at a single base, so this may be a read error. The rearrangement joins TRBV29-1 to TRBJ1-2, with a tentative D call TRBD1 (6 bases). The CDR3 covers 13 residues. V was clipped by 5 bases and J by 2 bases, with 12 bases between them. Germline V gives CDR1 SQVTM, CDR2 ANQGSEA. CDR3 in DNA: TGCAGCGTTTTAGGGGGATTCAACTATGGCTACACCTTC. This codes for CSVLGGFNYGYTF.

This clonotype appeared a few times. The gene calls are TRBV27 and TRBJ1-5; D call uncertain. V shed 2 bases and J shed 1 base, with 12 bases lying between them. The V gene's germline CDR1 is MNHEY and CDR2 SMNVEV (reference sequence). The length of the CDR3 is 16 residues. The CDR3 loop reads CASSLNNPMSNQPQHF. In nucleotides, the CDR3 is TGTGCCAGCAGTTTAAACAACCCCATGAGCAATCAGCCCCAGCATTTT.

The chain couples TRBV27 to TRBJ2-1; 7 bases fit TRBD2. The germline V gene encodes CDR1 MNHEY and CDR2 SMNVEV (reference sequence). V gave up 4 bases and J gave up 8 bases; unmatched junction bases: 8. CDR3 size: 14 residues. The CDR3 spells CASSSRTSSHEQFF. The CDR3 region has the DNA TGTGCCAGCAGTTCCCGGACTAGTAGCCATGAGCAGTTCTTC.

This clonotype was picked up many times. This chain links TRBV12-3 or TRBV12-4 with TRBJ1-1, with D unresolved. Trimming cost V 3 bases and J 1 base, with 15 bases left between them. This CDR3 has 16 amino acids. The DNA for the CDR3 is TGTGCCAGCAGTTTTTTCTCGAGGGCCGGGAACACTGAAGCTTTCTTT. Its protein product is CASSFFSRAGNTEAFF.

Worth noting for this clonotype: The junction and the germline gene differ at one end; a read error may be behind it. The rearrangement joins TRBV4-2 to TRBJ2-7; the match to TRBD1 covers 11 bases. The CDR3 is 15 residues long. Germline V gives CDR1 LGHNA, CDR2 YNFKEQ. The DNA for the CDR3 is TGTGCCGGCAGCCAAGAAGGACAGGGGGCGAAAGAGCAGTACTTC. Residues: CAGSQEGQGAKEQYF.

Notes on this clonotype: At one boundary the junction diverges from the germline segment, which might be a read error. The chain joins TRBV6-5 to TRBJ2-2, with D possibly being TRBD2 (5 bases). The CDR3 has 14 residues. Germline-derived CDR1 and CDR2 are MNHEY and SVGAGI. The CDR3 reads CASSSWRNTGEPFF. In DNA, the CDR3 is TGTGCCAGCAGTTCTTGGCGGAACACCGGGGAGCCGTTTTTT.

To note about this clonotype: A read error may be the cause here, since a much bigger clone is one base away. The chain joins TRBV5-6 to TRBJ2-7; D ambiguous. Germline CDR1 SGHDT, CDR2 YYEEEE. There are 14 residues in the CDR3. CDR3 sequence: CASRPGESSYEQNF. CDR3 bases: TGTGCCAGCCGCCCCGGAGAGAGCTCCTACGAGCAGAACTTC. The entire variable domain, with the rest obtained from reference TRBV5-6 and TRBJ2-7, is as follows: DAGVTQSPTHLIKTRGQQVTLRCSPKSGHDTVSWYQQALGQGPQFIFQYYEEEERQRGNFPDRFSGHQFPNYSSELNVNALLLGDSALYLCASRPGESSYEQNFGPGTRLTVT.

This clonotype was seen more than once but under ten times. The chain carries TRBV11-2 and TRBJ2-1; the D is unclear. CDR3 size: 12 residues. Looked up from germline, CDR1 is SGHAT and CDR2 is FQNNGV. Trimming stripped 3 bases from V and 8 bases from J, with 8 bases between. The CDR3 nucleotides read TGTGCCAGCAGCTTCCAAGGCGATGAGCAGTTCTTC. Encoded protein: CASSFQGDEQFF.

This clonotype appeared a few times. Here the CDR3 omits its conserved ending phenylalanine or tryptophan, so a read error is the likely source. The CDR3 region is CAIEGGQPNSPLHY. In DNA form, the CDR3 reads TGTGCCATCGAGGGGGGACAGCCGAATTCACCCCTCCACTAT. The V gene is TRBV12-3 or TRBV12-4, the J gene TRBJ1-6; the match to TRBD1 covers 7 bases. Trimming cost V 10 bases and J 7 bases; bases outside gene matches: 10. CDR3 length: 14 residues.

In DNA, the CDR3 is TGTGCCAGCAGTGGACTAGTTCATCACAATGAGCAGTTCTTC. This sequence encodes CASSGLVHHNEQFF. This chain joins TRBV28 and TRBJ2-1, with 7 bases identical to TRBD2. The CDR3 has 14 residues. V lost 5 bases and J lost 5; bases outside the gene matches: 6. CDR1 is MDHEN, CDR2 SYDVKM, per germline.